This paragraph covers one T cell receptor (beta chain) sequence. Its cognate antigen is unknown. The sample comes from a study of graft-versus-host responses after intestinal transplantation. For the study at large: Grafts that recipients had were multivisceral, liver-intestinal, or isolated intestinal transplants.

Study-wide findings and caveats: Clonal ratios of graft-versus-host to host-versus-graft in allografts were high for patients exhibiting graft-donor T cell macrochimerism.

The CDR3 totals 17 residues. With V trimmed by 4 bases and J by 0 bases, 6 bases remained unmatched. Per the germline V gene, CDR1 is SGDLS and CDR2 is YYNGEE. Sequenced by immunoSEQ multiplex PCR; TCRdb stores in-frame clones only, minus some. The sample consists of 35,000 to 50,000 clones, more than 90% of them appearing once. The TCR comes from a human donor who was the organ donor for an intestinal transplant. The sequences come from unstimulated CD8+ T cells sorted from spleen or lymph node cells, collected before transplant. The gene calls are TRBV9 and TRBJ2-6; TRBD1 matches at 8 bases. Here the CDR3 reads CASSPGQEPSGANVLTF. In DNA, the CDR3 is TGTGCCAGCAGCCCGGGACAGGAGCCCTCTGGGGCCAACGTCCTGACTTTC. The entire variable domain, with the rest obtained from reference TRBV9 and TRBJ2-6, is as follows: DSGVTQTPKHLITATGQRVTLRCSPRSGDLSVYWYQQSLDQGLQFLIQYYNGEERAKGNILERFSAQQFPDLHSELNLSSLELGDSALYFCASSPGQEPSGANVLTFGAGSRLTVL.